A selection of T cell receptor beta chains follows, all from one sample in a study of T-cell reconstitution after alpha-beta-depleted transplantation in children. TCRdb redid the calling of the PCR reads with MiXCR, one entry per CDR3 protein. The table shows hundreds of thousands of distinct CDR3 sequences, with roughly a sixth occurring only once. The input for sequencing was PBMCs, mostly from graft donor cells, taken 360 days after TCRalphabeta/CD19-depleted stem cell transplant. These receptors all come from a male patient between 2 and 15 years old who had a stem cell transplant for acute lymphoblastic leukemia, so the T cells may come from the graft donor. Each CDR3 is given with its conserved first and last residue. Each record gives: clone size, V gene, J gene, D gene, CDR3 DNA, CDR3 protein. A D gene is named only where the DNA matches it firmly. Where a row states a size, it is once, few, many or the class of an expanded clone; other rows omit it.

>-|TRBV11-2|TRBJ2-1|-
TGTGCCAGCGGCTTGGCCGGGCCCTTCAATGAGCAGTTCTTC
CASGLAGPFNEQFF
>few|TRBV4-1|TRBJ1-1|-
TGCGCCAGCAGCCAAGATCACCGAGACACTGAAGCTTTCTTT
CASSQDHRDTEAFF
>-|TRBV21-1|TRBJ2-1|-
TGTGCCAGCAGCAAAGGTTACCCGCGGAATGAGCAGTTCTTC
CASSKGYPRNEQFF
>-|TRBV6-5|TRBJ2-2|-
TGTGCCAGCAGTTATATGCGCAGGTTCCTCTCAAACACCGGGGAGCTGTTTTTT
CASSYMRRFLSNTGELFF
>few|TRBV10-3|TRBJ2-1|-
TGTGCCATCAGTGAAGGGGATTGGGATGAGCAGTTCTTC
CAISEGDWDEQFF
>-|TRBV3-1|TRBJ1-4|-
TGTGCCAGCAGCCAAGATTGGTTTTATGGAAAACTGTTTTTT
CASSQDWFYGKLFF
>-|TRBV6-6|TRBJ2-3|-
TGTGCCAGCAGACAGACAGGTTTGGATACGCAGTATTTT
CASRQTGLDTQYF
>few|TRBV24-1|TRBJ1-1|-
TGTGCCACCAGTCGGGACATGAACACTGAAGCTTTCTTT
CATSRDMNTEAFF
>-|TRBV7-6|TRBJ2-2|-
TGTGCCAGCAGCCCCATGGCTAGACTGGGCACCGGGGAGCTGTTTTTT
CASSPMARLGTGELFF
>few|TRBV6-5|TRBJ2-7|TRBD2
TGTGCCAGCAGTTACTCCTCCGGGACTAGCGGGAATCCCTACGAGCAGTACTTC
CASSYSSGTSGNPYEQYF
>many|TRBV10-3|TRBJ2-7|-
TGTGCCATCAGTGAGGAATCTCGGGACGAGCAGTACTTC
CAISEESRDEQYF
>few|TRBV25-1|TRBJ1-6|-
TGTGCCAGCAGTTCGAGCTCCTATAATTCACCCCTCCACTTT
CASSSSSYNSPLHF
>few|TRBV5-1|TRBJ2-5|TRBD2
TGCGCCAGCAGCTCGGCGACTAGCGGTCAAGAGACCCAGTACTTC
CASSSATSGQETQYF
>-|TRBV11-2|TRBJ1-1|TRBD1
TGTGCCAGCAGCTTACTGACAGGGATACGTCCGGAAGCTTTCTTT
CASSLLTGIRPEAFF
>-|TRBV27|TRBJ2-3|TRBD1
TGTGCCAGCAGTTTATGGGACAGGGCAGATACGCAGTATTTT
CASSLWDRADTQYF
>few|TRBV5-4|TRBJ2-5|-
TGTGCCAGCAGCTTGATAGGGCGGGTGGAGACCCAGTACTTC
CASSLIGRVETQYF
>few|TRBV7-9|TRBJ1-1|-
TGTGCCAGCAGCCCTGCCGCTTTCTTT
CASSPAAFF
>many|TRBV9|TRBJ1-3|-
TGTGCCAGCAGCGGGGGTTTCTCTGGAAACACCATATATTTT
CASSGGFSGNTIYF
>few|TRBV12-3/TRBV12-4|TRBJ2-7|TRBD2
TGTGCCAGCAGTTTTCCTCTAGCGGGGGGCTCGGGGCACGAGCAGTACTTC
CASSFPLAGGSGHEQYF
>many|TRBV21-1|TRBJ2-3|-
TGTGCCAGCAGCAAAGTGGGACTAGCGGGGATGGATACGCAGTATTTT
CASSKVGLAGMDTQYF
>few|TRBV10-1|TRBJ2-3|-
TGCGCCAGCAGTGAGTCGAGCGCCGGTACAGATACGCAGTATTTT
CASSESSAGTDTQYF
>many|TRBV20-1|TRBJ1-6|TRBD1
TGCAGTGCTAGAGGCCGGGACAGCCAAAATTCACCCCTCCACTTT
CSARGRDSQNSPLHF
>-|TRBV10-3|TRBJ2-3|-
TGTGCCATCAGTGAGGACGGATACACAGATACGCAGTATTTT
CAISEDGYTDTQYF
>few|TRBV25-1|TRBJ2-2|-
TGTGCCAGCAGCGGTGAGGAGAACACCGGGGAGCTGTTTTTT
CASSGEENTGELFF
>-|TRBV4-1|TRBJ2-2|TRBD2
TGCGCCAGCAGCCAAGGACTAGCGGGGATGATAACCGGGGAGCTGTTTTTT
CASSQGLAGMITGELFF
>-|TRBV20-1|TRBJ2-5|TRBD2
TGCAGTGCTAGTCGAGCGGGAGGGCCATCGAAGACCCAGTACTTC
CSASRAGGPSKTQYF
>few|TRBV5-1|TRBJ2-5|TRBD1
TGCGCCAGCAGCTCAGGGACAGGGAGCTACCAAGAGACCCAGTACTTC
CASSSGTGSYQETQYF
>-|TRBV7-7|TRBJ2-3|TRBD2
TGTGCTAGCAGCCCGACTAGCGGGGGAGGCACAGATACGCAGTATTTT
CASSPTSGGGTDTQYF
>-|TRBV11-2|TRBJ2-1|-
TGTGCCAGCAGCTTACACTGGAGGGAAATAGTGGAGCAGTTCTTC
CASSLHWREIVEQFF
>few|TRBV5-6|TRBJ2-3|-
TGTGCCAGCAGCTTGGGTAGTGGGCAGTATTTT
CASSLGSGQYF
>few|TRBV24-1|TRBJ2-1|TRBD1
TGTGCCACCAGTGACCCCGGACAGGAGACCTACAATGAGCAGTTCTTC
CATSDPGQETYNEQFF
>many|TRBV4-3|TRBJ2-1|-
TGCGCCAGCAGCCCAGGCGGAAGGGCATCAGATGAGCAGTTCTTC
CASSPGGRASDEQFF
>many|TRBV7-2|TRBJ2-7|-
TGTGCCAGCAGCTTAGGGGGTACCTACGAGCAGTACTTC
CASSLGGTYEQYF
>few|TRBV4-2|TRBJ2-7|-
TGTGCCAGCAGCCAAGATACGTCAGCGGAGGGCTACGAGCAGTACTTC
CASSQDTSAEGYEQYF
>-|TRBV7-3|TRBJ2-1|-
TGTGCCAGCGGCGACCCAAGCGTCAATGAGCAGTTCTTC
CASGDPSVNEQFF
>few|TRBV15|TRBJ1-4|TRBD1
TGTGCCACCAGCCCCCAAGGACAGGAAGGTGAAAAACTGTTTTTT
CATSPQGQEGEKLFF